What follows describes a single TCR beta chain. The germline V gene encodes CDR1 SGHRS and CDR2 YFSETQ. The CDR3 totals 17 residues. V was clipped by 1 base and J by 0 bases, with 11 bases between them. The data stem from a study of graft-versus-host responses after intestinal transplantation. About the study: Multivisceral, liver-intestinal, or isolated intestinal transplants were performed in recipients. Study findings and constraints: Allografts of patients with graft-donor T cell macrochimerism showed high graft-versus-host to host-versus-graft clone ratios. The marrow of recipients harbored GvH clones, and ileum or blood showed some of them first.

The assay was immunoSEQ multiplex PCR, and TCRdb's table has in-frame clones only and misses some. The sample has over 20,000 clones; less than 60% are singletons. The starting material was alloreactive CD4+ T cells from a mixed lymphocyte reaction culture, obtained before intestinal transplant. Subset of the sample: CFSE-low proliferating T cells sorted from roughly 6-day pre-transplant mixed lymphocyte reaction (GvH or HvG direction). The chain is built from TRBV5-1 and TRBJ2-6; D is undetermined. The TCR originated in a human patient who received an intestinal transplant. The DNA of the CDR3 is TGCGCCAGCAGCTTGCTCCCTATTTCCTCTGGGGCCAACGTCCTGACTTTC. This codes for CASSLLPISSGANVLTF.